The next 17 T cell receptor beta chains were all read from a single sample in a study of regulatory T cells in long-lasting Graves disease. Time point reported: newly diagnosed GD, antithyroid drugs for less than 3 months. Researchers made the TCR library from RNA that was extracted from PBMCs. CDR3-region Arm-PCR and iRepertoire HTBI primers produced the TCR beta libraries. MiXCR, run by TCRdb on the multiplex PCR reads, gives a single entry per CDR3 protein. Of under 800,000 distinct CDR3 sequences listed, roughly 15% were seen once; the top ten hold around 19%. This sample was shared with a second study, whose subject was T cells in Graves' hyperthyroidism and ophthalmopathy.

Specimen: peripheral blood mononuclear cells (PBMCs), collected at new diagnosis, from a patient treated with antithyroid drugs. Receptor source: a woman in her twenties or thirties with Graves disease.

In this sample, this clonotype turned up a few times. The V gene is TRBV4-1, the J gene TRBJ1-2, with TRBD1 as a possible D gene (5 bases). CDR1 is MGHRA, CDR2 YSYEKL, per germline. The length of the CDR3 is 14 residues. Trimming pared 0 bases from V and 6 bases from J, leaving 11 bases between. CDR3 sequence reads: CASSQEAQGHGYTF. DNA for the CDR3: TGCGCCAGCAGCCAAGAGGCCCAGGGCCATGGCTACACCTTC.

This clonotype was picked up a small number of times. The chain links TRBV7-9 to TRBJ2-6; D is undetermined. V was trimmed by 6 bases and J by 0 bases, leaving 18 bases between them. This CDR3 has 18 residues. Germline CDR1 reads SEHNR; CDR2 reads FQNEAQ (reference sequence). CDR3 coding DNA: TGTGCCAGCAGGGTTTCGACACAAAGAAGCTCTGGGGCCAACGTCCTGACTTTC. It yields the protein CASRVSTQRSSGANVLTF.

This clonotype was detected only a few times. The V gene is TRBV29-1, the J gene TRBJ2-3; D is unresolved. Germline V lookup: CDR1 SQVTM, CDR2 ANQGSEA. The CDR3 contains 13 residues. V dropped 7 bases and J dropped 1 base, with 12 bases sitting between them. The CDR3 region is CSGLPGGTDTQYF. As DNA, the CDR3 is TGCAGCGGTTTACCCGGCGGCACAGATACGCAGTATTTT.

This clonotype came up a few times. The genes are TRBV11-3 and TRBJ2-1; D unresolved. This CDR3 has 15 residues. Germline V gene sequence: CDR1 SGHNT, CDR2 YENEEA. V lost 4 bases and J lost 5, with 15 bases in between. This CDR3 is CASSSRQGGHNEQFF. The CDR3 DNA reads as TGTGCCAGCAGCTCCAGACAAGGCGGCCACAATGAGCAGTTCTTC.

This clonotype was seen a single time. An end of the junction does not agree with germline; a read error may underlie this. The chain recombines TRBV5-1 with TRBJ1-2; unclear D gene. The germline V gene encodes CDR1 SGHRS and CDR2 YFSETQ. The CDR3 sequence is 14 residues long. The CDR3, as DNA: TGCGCCAGCAGCAGTAGTAAGGACTACTATTGCTACACCTTC. This encodes CASSSSKDYYCYTF.

This clonotype appeared many times. This chain connects TRBV24-1 to TRBJ2-1, with D possibly matching TRBD1 (5 bases). In germline, CDR1 is KGHDR, CDR2 SFDVKD. V lost 1 base to trimming and J lost 6 bases, with 9 bases between them. This CDR3 is built from 14 residues. The CDR3 spells CATSDFGAANEQFF. In nucleotides, the CDR3 is TGTGCCACCAGTGATTTTGGGGCAGCCAATGAGCAGTTCTTC.

This clonotype was seen only once. V and J are TRBV20-1 and TRBJ1-1; D perhaps matches TRBD1 (6 bases). Deletions cut 8 bases from V and 10 bases from J, with 20 bases between. CDR1 and CDR2 (germline): DFQATT, SNEGSKA (reference sequence). The CDR3 sequence is 12 residues long. The CDR3 protein is CSPRGGAAGAFF. CDR3 sequence (DNA): TGCAGTCCCCGGGGGGGCGCGGCGGGAGCTTTCTTT.

This chain links TRBV20-1 with TRBJ2-7; no clear D gene. Germline CDR1 reads DFQATT; CDR2 reads SNEGSKA (reference sequence). The CDR3 has 11 amino acids. The V end lost 6 bases, the J end lost 3 bases, and 9 bases lay between the germline ends. CDR3: CSAKGNYEQYF. The CDR3 DNA reads TGCAGTGCGAAAGGAAACTACGAGCAGTACTTC.

Details on this clonotype: One base away lies a much larger clone, so this may be a sequencing read error. The chain couples TRBV11-3 to TRBJ2-1; possibly TRBD1 or TRBD2 for D (5 bases each). V gave up 4 bases and J gave up 9 bases, with 16 bases separating them. CDR1 is SGHNT and CDR2 is YENEEA in the germline V gene. This CDR3 contains 14 residues. CDR3: CASSSWTSGGEQFF. The CDR3, as DNA: TGTGCCAGCAGCTCCTGGACAAGTGGAGGTGAGCAGTTCTTC. Full variable domain (outside the CDR3, taken from reference TRBV11-3 and TRBJ2-1): EAGVVQSPRYKIIEKKQPVAFWCNPISGHNTLYWYLQNLGQGPELLIRYENEEAVDDSQLPKDRFSAERLKGVDSTLKIQPAELGDSAVYLCASSSWTSGGEQFFGPGTRLTVL.

This clonotype was counted ten times or more. CDR3 nucleotides: TGTGCCAGCAGTTACTCACTGGCAGGGGACGAGCAGTACTTC. This translates into CASSYSLAGDEQYF. The chain links TRBV6-2 or TRBV6-3 to TRBJ2-7; TRBD1 is a possible D gene (6 bases). The CDR3 has 14 residues. V was trimmed by 0 bases and J by 5 bases, leaving 11 bases between them. Germline V lookup: CDR1 MNHEY, CDR2 SVGEGT.

Ten or more counts support this clonotype. The chain joins TRBV30 to TRBJ2-1; D gene ambiguous. Germline CDR1 reads GTSNPN; CDR2 reads SVGIG (reference sequence). V was pared by 0 bases and J by 6 bases, with 3 bases between. The CDR3 sequence is 11 residues long. CDR3 residues: CAWSVGNEQFF. The CDR3 DNA reads TGTGCCTGGAGTGTGGGCAATGAGCAGTTCTTC.

This clonotype was detected only once. V is TRBV20-1 and J is TRBJ2-7, with 8 bases fitting TRBD2. The CDR3 is 16 amino acids. The ends lost 6 bases at V and 7 bases at J; junction bases unmatched: 20. Germline lookup yields CDR1 DFQATT and CDR2 SNEGSKA (reference sequence). In DNA form, the CDR3 reads TGCAGTGCGGTTGGGAGGGCGGGAGGAGGAACGAGGGAGCAGTACTTC. This codes for CSAVGRAGGGTREQYF.

The chain joins TRBV5-1 to TRBJ2-3, with D hard to call. The V gene lost 5 bases and the J gene lost 6 bases, with 10 bases spanning the gap. The CDR3 spans 12 residues. The germline CDR1 and CDR2 sequences are SGHRS and YFSETQ. The CDR3 nucleotides read TGCGCCAGCAGGGTCTCGGCCGATACGCAGTATTTT. Amino acid sequence: CASRVSADTQYF.

This clonotype was found many times. This sequence joins TRBV28 and TRBJ1-2; D remains unclear. Trimming cost V 8 bases and J 2 bases, with 12 bases left between them. This CDR3 has 13 amino acids. Germline CDR1 MDHEN, CDR2 SYDVKM. CDR3 nucleotides: TGTGCCAGCTATTCCCGGCAGAACTATGGCTACACCTTC. Translated, it gives CASYSRQNYGYTF.

This clonotype has at least ten counts. The rearrangement joins TRBV28 to TRBJ1-2; the D gene is possibly TRBD1 (5 bases). Germline loops: CDR1 MDHEN, CDR2 SYDVKM. This CDR3 contains 14 residues. V was clipped by 3 bases and J by 2 bases, with 10 bases between them. In DNA, the CDR3 is TGTGCCAGCAGTTTCCAGGGAACGAACTATGGCTACACCTTC. It encodes CASSFQGTNYGYTF.

This clonotype was seen more than once but under ten times. The chain couples TRBV3-1 to TRBJ2-3; the D gene is possibly TRBD2 (5 bases). There are 14 residues in the CDR3. V lost 1 base and J lost 5, with 10 bases in between. Germline CDR1 is LGHDT and CDR2 is YNNKEL (reference sequence). The CDR3, as DNA: TGTGCCAGCAGCCAAGGTCTAGCACTAGATACGCAGTATTTT. It translates to CASSQGLALDTQYF.

The sample holds a few counts of this clonotype. V gene TRBV3-1 combines with J gene TRBJ2-3; D is uncertain. CDR1 and CDR2 from the germline V gene are LGHDT and YNNKEL (reference sequence). Deletions cut 1 base from V and 2 bases from J, with 10 bases between. The CDR3 consists of 15 residues. CDR3 sequence: CASSQVFGPTDTQYF. In DNA form, the CDR3 reads TGTGCCAGCAGCCAAGTTTTCGGGCCCACAGATACGCAGTATTTT.